Following are 4 T cell receptor beta chains from one sample sequenced in a study of TIL therapy for anti-PD-1-resistant metastatic lung cancer. This was the immunoSEQ v3 assay. Sequenced by immunoSEQ multiplex PCR; TCRdb stores in-frame clones only, minus some. The sample gives 20,000 to 25,000 clones, 78% of which show up once; roughly 7% is in the top ten. Sample time point: pre-treatment sample, taken before nivolumab and TIL therapy. Source: blood, taken at baseline. The receptors were sampled from a person aged 25 to 80 with non-small cell lung cancer.

The chain uses TRBV7-8 and TRBJ1-5; D gene unclear. This CDR3 is 18 amino acids long. Germline assignment: CDR1 SGHVS and CDR2 FQNEAQ. V was shortened by 6 bases and J by 1 base, with 22 bases between the two germline ends. The CDR3 loop reads CASSLSFEKRVSNQPQHF. The CDR3 coding sequence is TGTGCCAGCAGTTTATCCTTTGAAAAAAGGGTGAGCAATCAGCCCCAGCATTTT.

This clone occurred a few times. The chain employs TRBV7-9 and TRBJ2-5; D is possibly TRBD1 or TRBD2 (6 bases each). Germline lookup yields CDR1 SEHNR and CDR2 FQNEAQ (reference sequence). Trimming cost V 2 bases and J 2 bases, with 12 bases left between them. The CDR3 loop spans 15 amino acids. Written as DNA, the CDR3 is TGTGCCAGCAGCTTACATGGAGGGGGGCAAGAGACCCAGTACTTC. Translation: CASSLHGGGQETQYF.

This sequence joins TRBV16 and TRBJ1-2; D is unclear. The CDR3 totals 16 residues. V lost 1 base and J 5 bases, leaving 17 bases between the germline ends. Germline V lookup: CDR1 KGHSY, CDR2 FQNENV. CDR3 amino acids: CASSQWFRRSLYGYTF. CDR3 DNA: TGTGCCAGCAGCCAATGGTTTCGGCGATCCCTATATGGCTACACCTTC.

This clone was detected only a few times. This rearrangement joins TRBV5-6 to TRBJ2-2; 8 positions match TRBD2. The CDR3 sequence is 16 residues long. CDR1 and CDR2 (germline): SGHDT, YYEEEE. The V segment lost 3 bases and the J segment 4 bases; nucleotides outside the gene matches: 8. CDR3 sequence: CASSWASGGLTGELFF. CDR3 DNA: TGTGCCAGCAGCTGGGCATCGGGGGGGCTCACCGGGGAGCTGTTTTTT.